One sample yielded the 5 T cell receptor beta chains listed below, sequenced in a study of human T cells and chemical hapten exposure. TCRdb passed the RACE reads through MiXCR, listing each CDR3 protein once. The sample yields about 96,000 distinct CDR3 sequences, 9.3% seen once. Time point of the sample: patch test 2, 6 weeks after DPC sensitization. Treatment of the sample: therapeutic diphenylcyclopropenone sensitization with weekly scalp DPC. The material sequenced was whole blood, taken in connection with sensitization to the hapten diphenylcyclopropenone (DPC). These receptors originate from a woman in her thirties or forties with alopecia areata. Some clones in this sample may be carry-over from other donors' samples.

The J gene is TRBJ2-7, the V gene TRBV6-5; 10 positions match TRBD1. CDR1 and CDR2 from the germline V gene are MNHEY and SVGAGI. The junction had 10 bases not matched to a gene; V was cut back by 7 bases and J by 1 base. The CDR3 is 16 residues long. The CDR3 region is CASMAGGTGVSYEQYF. CDR3 coding DNA: TGTGCCAGCATGGCCGGAGGGACAGGGGTGTCCTACGAGCAGTACTTC.

This rearrangement joins TRBV25-1 to TRBJ1-6; TRBD1 matches at 8 bases. Germline assignment: CDR1 MGHDK and CDR2 SYGVNS. The V segment lost 5 bases and the J segment 10 bases; nucleotides outside the gene matches: 4. The length of the CDR3 is 13 residues. DNA of the CDR3: TGTGCCAGCAGTCGGACAGGGAGCTCACCCCTCCACTTT. The encoded protein is CASSRTGSSPLHF. Drawing the rest from reference TRBV25-1 and TRBJ1-6, the complete variable domain is EADIYQTPRYLVIGTGKKITLECSQTMGHDKMYWYQQDPGMELHLIHYSYGVNSTEKGDLSSESTVSRIRTEHFPLTLESARPSHTSQYLCASSRTGSSPLHFGNGTRLTVT.

The chain employs TRBV6-5 and TRBJ2-2; no reliable D call. Trimming took 6 bases from V and 3 from J, leaving 11 bases between them. Germline values: CDR1 MNHEY, CDR2 SVGAGI. The CDR3 extends over 14 amino acids. The CDR3 loop is CASSNSRDTGELFF. The CDR3 DNA reads TGTGCCAGCAGCAACTCTAGAGACACCGGGGAGCTGTTTTTT.

To note about this clonotype: This may be a read error, as it is one base from a much larger clone. The V gene is TRBV29-1, the J gene TRBJ1-2, with 12 bases matching TRBD1. With 7 bases clipped from V and 8 bases from J, the junction kept 5 bases outside the gene matches. The CDR3 spans 12 residues. Germline CDR1 SQVTM, CDR2 ANQGSEA. Here the CDR3 reads CSATGQGAGYTF. DNA for the CDR3: TGCAGCGCGACGGGACAGGGGGCGGGCTACACCTTC.

In its sample, this clonotype was seen a few times. This chain uses TRBV18 with TRBJ2-7; D gene unclear. The ends were cut back, 4 bases at V and 3 bases at J, with 13 bases in the middle. The CDR3 has 14 amino acids. CDR1 KGHSH and CDR2 LQKENI come from the germline V gene. CDR3: CASSQTDGVYEQYF. CDR3 bases: TGTGCCAGCTCACAAACCGACGGTGTCTACGAGCAGTACTTC.